This TCR beta chain was sequenced during a study of blood T cell repertoires in COVID-19. Germline V gene data show CDR1 as MNHEY and CDR2 as SVGAGI. The CDR3 has 13 residues. The germline V and J ends were trimmed by 6 bases and 1 base, with 8 bases remaining between them. Original methodology: Estimates of nucleated cell counts were drawn from the amplification of reference gene primers. Sequencing was performed with immunoSEQ multiplex PCR; in TCRdb, only in-frame clones are kept and a portion is missing. V and J calls and clone size are copied from that table; D and trimming were computed from the DNA. This sample has 150,000 to 200,000 clones; roughly nine tenths occur once, and the top ten carry approximately 2.3%.

The chain links TRBV6-5 to TRBJ2-3; D is possibly TRBD2 (5 bases). This TCR derives from a man aged 65-85 years with active or convalescent COVID-19. The sequenced sample consisted of peripheral blood. CDR3 amino acids: CASRRAGTDTQYF. The CDR3 DNA reads TGTGCCAGCAGGAGGGCGGGCACAGATACGCAGTATTTT.